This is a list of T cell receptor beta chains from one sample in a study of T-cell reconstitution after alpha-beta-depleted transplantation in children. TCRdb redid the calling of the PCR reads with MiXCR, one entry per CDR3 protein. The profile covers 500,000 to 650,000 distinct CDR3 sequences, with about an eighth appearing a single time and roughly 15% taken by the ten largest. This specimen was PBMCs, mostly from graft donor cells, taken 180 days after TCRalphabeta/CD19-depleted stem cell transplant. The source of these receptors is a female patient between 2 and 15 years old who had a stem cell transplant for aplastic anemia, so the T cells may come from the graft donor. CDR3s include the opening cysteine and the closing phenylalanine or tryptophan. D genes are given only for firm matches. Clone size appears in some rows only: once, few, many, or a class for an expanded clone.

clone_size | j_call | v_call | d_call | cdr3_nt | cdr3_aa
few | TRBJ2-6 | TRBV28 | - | TGTGCCAGCAGCATTAGGGGGGCTGGGGCCAACGTCCTGACTTTC | CASSIRGAGANVLTF
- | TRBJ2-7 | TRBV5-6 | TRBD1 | TGTGCCAGCAGCTTGGATATCCGGGACAGTGATTACGAGCAGTACTTC | CASSLDIRDSDYEQYF
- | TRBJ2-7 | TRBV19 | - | TGTGCCAGTAGTATAAGGGCGCCGGGGCTTAACCACGAGCAGTACTTC | CASSIRAPGLNHEQYF
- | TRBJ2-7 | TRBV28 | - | TGTGCCAGCAGGCCGGGACAAACCTACGAGCAGTACTTC | CASRPGQTYEQYF
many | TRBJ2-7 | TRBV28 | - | TGTGCCAGCAGTTTAGGAGGGGGCGGCTACGAGCAGTACTTC | CASSLGGGGYEQYF
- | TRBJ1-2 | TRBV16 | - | TGTGCCAGCAGCCAGCAAGGAGGTGCCCCCCTTACGGGCTACACCTTC | CASSQQGGAPLTGYTF
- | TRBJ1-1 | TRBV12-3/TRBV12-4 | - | TGTGCCAGCTGTCGTGGGAAACGGGGGACTGAAGCTTTCTTT | CASCRGKRGTEAFF
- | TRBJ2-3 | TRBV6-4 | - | TGTGCCAGCAGGCCCACCCGCAGGGATCTCACAGATACGCAGTATTTT | CASRPTRRDLTDTQYF
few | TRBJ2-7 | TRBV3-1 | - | TGTGCCAGCAGCCAACCAGGGAGCTTCTACGAGCAGTACTTC | CASSQPGSFYEQYF
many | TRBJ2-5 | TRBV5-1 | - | TGCGCCAGCAGCTTGGAACTAGCCGGAATTCGGTACTTC | CASSLELAGIRYF
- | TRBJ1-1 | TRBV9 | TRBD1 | TGTGCCAGCAGCGTGATACAGGGGGCCAGGACTGAAGCTTTCTTT | CASSVIQGARTEAFF
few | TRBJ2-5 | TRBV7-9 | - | TGTGCCAGCAGCCCGGGAAGGCAGGGGCAACGAGAGACCCAGTACTTC | CASSPGRQGQRETQYF
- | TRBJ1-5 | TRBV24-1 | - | TGTGCCACCAGTGATTTGCGGGGTCAGCCCCAGCATTTT | CATSDLRGQPQHF
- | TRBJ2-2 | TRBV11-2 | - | TGTGCCAGCAGCTCCCGGACGACGAACACCGGGGAGCTGTTTTTT | CASSSRTTNTGELFF
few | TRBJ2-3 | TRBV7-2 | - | TGTGCCAGCAGCTTGAGCAGAGATACGCAGTATTTT | CASSLSRDTQYF
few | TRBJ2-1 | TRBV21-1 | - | TGTGCCAGCAGCAAAAGCGGGACTAGCGGGAGTAGCTCCTACAATGAGCAGTTCTTC | CASSKSGTSGSSSYNEQFF
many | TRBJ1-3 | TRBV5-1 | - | TGCGCCAGCCGGGGGGCCTCTGGAAACACCATATATTTT | CASRGASGNTIYF
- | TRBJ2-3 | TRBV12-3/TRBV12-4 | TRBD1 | TGTGCCAGCAGCTCGACAGGGGGCAGCTCTCACACAGATACGCAGTATTTT | CASSSTGGSSHTDTQYF
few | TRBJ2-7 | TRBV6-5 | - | TGTGCCAGCCATCCCGCTAGTAACTTACCCTACGAGCAGTACTTC | CASHPASNLPYEQYF
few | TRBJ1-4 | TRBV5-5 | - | TGTGCCCCCCTTCAGACACATGAAAAACTGTTTTTT | CAPLQTHEKLFF
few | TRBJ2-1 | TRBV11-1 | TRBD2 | TGTGCCAGCAGCTCACTCGACAGAAGGCTAGCGGGAGGATGGGAGCAGTTCTTC | CASSSLDRRLAGGWEQFF
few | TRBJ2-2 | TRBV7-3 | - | TGTGCCAGCAGCTCCTCCGGGGACACCGGGGAGCTGTTTTTT | CASSSSGDTGELFF
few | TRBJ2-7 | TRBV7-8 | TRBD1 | TGTGCCAGCAGCTGGGGGACAGGGCCGTCCTACGAGCAGTACTTC | CASSWGTGPSYEQYF
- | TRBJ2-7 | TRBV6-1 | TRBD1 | TGTGCCAGCAGCCCTATCCGGGACAGGGTGTCCTACGAGCAGTACTTC | CASSPIRDRVSYEQYF
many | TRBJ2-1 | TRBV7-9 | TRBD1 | TGTGCCAGCAGCTTAGCACGGGACAGGTCGTACAATGAGCAGTTCTTC | CASSLARDRSYNEQFF
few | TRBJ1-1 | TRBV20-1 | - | TGCAGTGCCACCCTGGGCTGGTACACTGAAGCTTTCTTT | CSATLGWYTEAFF
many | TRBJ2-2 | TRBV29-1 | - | TGCAGCGTTTTTGACTCCGGCGGCACCGGGGAGCTGTTTTTT | CSVFDSGGTGELFF
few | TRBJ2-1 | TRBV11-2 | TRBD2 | TGTGCCAGCAGCCCGAAGATAGCGGGAGGGACCCATGAGCAGTTCTTC | CASSPKIAGGTHEQFF
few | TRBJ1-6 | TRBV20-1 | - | TGCAGTGCTAGTGCCAGGGCCTTCAATTCACCCCTCCACTTT | CSASARAFNSPLHF
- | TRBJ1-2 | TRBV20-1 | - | TGCAGTGCTAGAAAGGGCGGTGGCTACACCTTC | CSARKGGGYTF
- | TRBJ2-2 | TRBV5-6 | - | TGTGCCAGCAGTAAACCCCGGGACACGAACACCGGGGAGCTGTTTTTT | CASSKPRDTNTGELFF
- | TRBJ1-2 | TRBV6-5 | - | TGTGCCAGCAGTTACTTCAGGAACTATGGCTACACCTTC | CASSYFRNYGYTF
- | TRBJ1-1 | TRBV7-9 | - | TGTGCCAGCAGCTTAGTGTGGGGTGAAGCTTTCTTT | CASSLVWGEAFF
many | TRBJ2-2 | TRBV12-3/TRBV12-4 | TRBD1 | TGTGCCAGCAGTTTTATCGACAGGGGGATGGAGCTGTTTTTT | CASSFIDRGMELFF
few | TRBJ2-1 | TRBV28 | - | TGTGCCAGCATTGGTGGGATCCAGGCCGCTCCGATCGCCTACAATGAGCAGTTCTTC | CASIGGIQAAPIAYNEQFF
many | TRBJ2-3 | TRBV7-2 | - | TGTGCCAGCAGCCGTAAATTCAGTGTTGCAGATACGCAGTATTTT | CASSRKFSVADTQYF
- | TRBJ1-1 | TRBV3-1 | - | TGTGCCAGCAGCCAAGTGAAGGGCAACACTGAAGCTTTCTTT | CASSQVKGNTEAFF
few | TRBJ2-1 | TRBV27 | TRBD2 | TGTGCCAGCAGTTTTGGCGGGAGGGTTAATGAGCAGTTCTTC | CASSFGGRVNEQFF
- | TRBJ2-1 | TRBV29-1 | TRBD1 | TGCAGCGTTTATCCCGGGACAGGATACAATGAGCAGTTCTTC | CSVYPGTGYNEQFF
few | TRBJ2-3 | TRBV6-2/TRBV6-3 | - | TGTGCCAGCAGTTATGCGGGGCTTTCCCCCACAGATACGCAGTATTTT | CASSYAGLSPTDTQYF
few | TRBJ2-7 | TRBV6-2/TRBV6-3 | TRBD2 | TGTGCCAGCATCCCCTCGCGGGGGGGTGGCTACGAGCAGTACTTC | CASIPSRGGGYEQYF